The 5 T cell receptor beta chains presented below share a single source sample, sequenced in a study of OX40 agonist ivuxolimab in advanced cancers. The method was immunoSEQ multiplex PCR; TCRdb's version includes in-frame clones alone and lacks a portion of them. The sample consists of roughly 69,000 clones, more than 75% of them appearing once. The sample consisted of CD4+ or CD8+ T cells sorted from blood, taken in a trial of the OX40 agonist ivuxolimab. Receptor source: an adult with an advanced solid tumor such as melanoma, head and neck, liver or kidney cancer.

J is TRBJ2-2 and V is TRBV7-7; either TRBD1 or TRBD2 may supply D (6 bases each). CDR1 SSHAT and CDR2 FNYEAQ come from the germline V gene (reference sequence). Trimming took 7 bases from V and 4 from J, leaving 13 bases between them. The CDR3 totals 14 residues. The CDR3 region has the DNA TGTGCCAGCACCCTGGGGGGCGGCACCGGGGAGCTGTTTTTT. The encoded protein is CASTLGGGTGELFF. The full variable domain, its missing parts supplied by reference TRBV7-7 and TRBJ2-2, is GAGVSQSPRYKVTKRGQDVTLRCDPISSHATLYWYQQALGQGPEFLTYFNYEAQPDKSGLPSDRFSAERPEGSISTLTIQRTEQRDSAMYRCASTLGGGTGELFFGEGSRLTVL.

The chain is built from TRBV7-3 and TRBJ2-3; D call uncertain. This CDR3 has 13 residues. Trimming took 1 base from V and 6 from J, leaving 8 bases between them. CDR1 is SGHTA and CDR2 is FQGTGA in the germline V gene. The DNA of the CDR3 is TGTGCCAGCAGCTTAATACTGTCCGATACGCAGTATTTT. It encodes CASSLILSDTQYF. Combining the CDR3 with reference TRBV7-3 and TRBJ2-3 gives the whole variable domain GAGVSQTPSNKVTEKGKYVELRCDPISGHTALYWYRQSLGQGPEFLIYFQGTGAADDSGLPNDRFFAVRPEGSVSTLKIQRTERGDSAVYLCASSLILSDTQYFGPGTRLTVL.

The chain joins TRBV2 to TRBJ1-5, with 9 nucleotides matching TRBD1. This CDR3 is 14 amino acids long. The germline CDR1 and CDR2 sequences are SNHLY and FYNNEI. J gave up 4 bases and V 4 bases, and 2 bases lay outside the gene matches. The CDR3 sequence is CASSAGQGNQPQHF. CDR3 nucleotides: TGTGCCAGCAGTGCAGGACAGGGGAATCAGCCCCAGCATTTT.

This rearrangement joins TRBV2 to TRBJ2-3; D gene ambiguous. This CDR3 region has 11 residues. CDR1 and CDR2 (germline): SNHLY, FYNNEI. Trimming removed 5 bases from V and 10 bases from J, with 10 bases in between. The CDR3 bases are TGTGCCAGCAGTATGGGCCTGCCGCAGTATTTT. Its translation is CASSMGLPQYF.

The CDR3 region has the DNA TGTGCCAGCAGTTCACAGGGGGCTGGGGAAAAACTGTTTTTT. It codes for CASSSQGAGEKLFF. V usage is TRBV27 and J usage is TRBJ1-4; 9 bases are shared with TRBD1. The CDR3 runs 14 residues. V dropped 4 bases and J dropped 8; count of bases not matched to a gene: 5. CDR1 and CDR2 from the germline V gene are MNHEY and SMNVEV (reference sequence).